The rows below give T cell receptor beta chains drawn from one sample of a study of T cell repertoires in cytomegalovirus infection. Each CDR3 protein is one row after TCRdb ran MiXCR on the reads. The data contain about 680,000 distinct CDR3 sequences, roughly a quarter of them singletons. Sample: CD8+ T cells from PBMCs. The receptor source for this set is a human donor in good health (CMV status not recorded). Some clones in this sample may be carry-over from other donors' samples. Both conserved end residues are part of each CDR3. Fields, in order: V gene, J gene, CDR3 protein.

TRBV14	TRBJ2-1	CASSQEYLDWGYNEQFF
TRBV20-1	TRBJ2-3	CSAVARGASTDTQYF
TRBV4-1	TRBJ2-1	CASSPSEASGASNEQFF
TRBV7-9	TRBJ1-2	CASSPIPTLEGYTF
TRBV25-1	TRBJ2-7	CASSEYYGSPYLPSSYEQYF
TRBV7-2	TRBJ2-3	CASSVSDPLDTQYF
TRBV7-6	TRBJ2-3	CASSVLPSAGVTDTQYF
TRBV6-8	TRBJ2-4	CASRSGLAPKNIQYF
TRBV5-4	TRBJ2-5	CVSQGAAIETQYF
TRBV7-9	TRBJ1-4	CASSPPGQRNEKLFF
TRBV28	TRBJ2-5	CASSSSYRGRETQYF
TRBV29-1	TRBJ1-4	CSVTVDFVGEKLFF
TRBV28	TRBJ1-2	CASESIQGTVYGYTF
TRBV7-8	TRBJ1-2	CASRPISTGPSGYTF
TRBV7-9	TRBJ2-7	CASSLGGRDKSYEQYF
TRBV25-1	TRBJ2-2	CASKGTDANTGELFF
TRBV2	TRBJ1-5	CASLGPASSSQHF
TRBV12-3/TRBV12-4	TRBJ2-5	CASRPGQKETQYF
TRBV19	TRBJ1-2	CASSYGGHYGYTF
TRBV27	TRBJ2-1	CASSSTGTETYNEQFF
TRBV7-9	TRBJ2-1	CASSLVLAGAGLTYNEQFF
TRBV12-3/TRBV12-4	TRBJ2-6	CASSSVRGLAISGANVLTF
TRBV6-5	TRBJ2-3	CASSSIFGAADTQYF
TRBV18	TRBJ1-2	CASSPSPGEGLLDGYTF
TRBV7-9	TRBJ2-1	CASSLSGYNEQFF
TRBV7-3	TRBJ2-2	CASTPSLTGELFF
TRBV27	TRBJ2-5	CASSSWDDAVETQYF
TRBV14	TRBJ2-6	CASSQIPGCCSGANVLTF
TRBV25-1	TRBJ2-7	CASRPRDRAEQYF
TRBV7-8	TRBJ2-3	CASSWTQGTDTQYF
TRBV6-1	TRBJ1-3	CASSSWGNTIYF
TRBV5-1	TRBJ2-4	CASSLGDRVDIQYF
TRBV20-1	TRBJ2-1	CSARWGAGNEQFF
TRBV25-1	TRBJ1-5	CVTTINPWDKPNQPQHF
TRBV7-9	TRBJ2-4	CASSGLNTLAKNIQYF
TRBV29-1	TRBJ1-2	CSVAAGTVNYGYTF
TRBV20-1	TRBJ1-2	CSALTGLRDYGYTF
TRBV25-1	TRBJ2-1	CASSPLNYEQFF
TRBV28	TRBJ2-1	CASSARDKRVWWFF